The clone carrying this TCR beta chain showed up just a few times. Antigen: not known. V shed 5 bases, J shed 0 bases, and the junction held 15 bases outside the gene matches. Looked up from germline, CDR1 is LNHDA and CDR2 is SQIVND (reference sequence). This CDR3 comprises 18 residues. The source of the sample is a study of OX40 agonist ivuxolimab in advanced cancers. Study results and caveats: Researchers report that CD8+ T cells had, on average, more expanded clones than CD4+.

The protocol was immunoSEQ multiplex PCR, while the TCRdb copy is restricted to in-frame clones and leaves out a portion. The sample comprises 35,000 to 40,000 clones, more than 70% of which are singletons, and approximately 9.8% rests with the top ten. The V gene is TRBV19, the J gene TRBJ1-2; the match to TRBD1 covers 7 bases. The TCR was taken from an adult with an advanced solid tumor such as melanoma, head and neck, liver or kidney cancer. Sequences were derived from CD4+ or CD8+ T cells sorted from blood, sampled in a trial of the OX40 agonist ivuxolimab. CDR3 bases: TGTGCCAGTAGTTCCCCCGGGGTAGGGGGCTCAGCTAACTATGGCTACACCTTC. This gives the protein CASSSPGVGGSANYGYTF.